This T cell receptor (beta chain) was sequenced in a study of T cell responses to AZD1222 COVID-19 vaccine. TCRdb's table, derived via immunoSEQ multiplex PCR, lists solely in-frame clones and lacks some. The table records about 25,000 clones, 85% to 90% of them present only once. Concerning this clone itself: Its matching antigen is unknown.

Study results and limitations: Breadth and depth of Spike-specific TCRs rose after two AZD1222 doses. CD4 TCRs associated with vaccination spanned spike, dominating at 160-218 and 743-854. There were mostly white British donors and more females than males, and clonal diversity was possibly underestimated.

This sample comprised peripheral blood, obtained 28 days after the second AZD1222 dose. The source of this sequence is an adult who received the AZD1222 COVID-19 vaccine.

Here the CDR3 DNA reads TGTGCCTGGAGTCTACCGGGGGGGTATAATTCACCCCTCCACTTT. Residues: CAWSLPGGYNSPLHF. The chain carries TRBV30 and TRBJ1-6; tentatively, D is TRBD1 (5 bases). The CDR3 extends over 15 amino acids. Trimming pared 2 bases from V and 4 bases from J, leaving 12 bases between. Germline values: CDR1 GTSNPN, CDR2 SVGIG (reference sequence). The full variable domain, with the rest looked up from reference TRBV30 and TRBJ1-6, is SQTIHQWPATLVQPVGSPLSLECTVEGTSNPNLYWYRQAAGRGLQLLFYSVGIGQISSEVPQNLSASRPQDRQFILSSKKLLLSDSGFYLCAWSLPGGYNSPLHFGNGTRLTVT.